This entry lists 7 T cell receptor beta chains sequenced from one sample in a study of T-cell memory formation after mild COVID-19. Each CDR3 protein is one row after TCRdb ran MiXCR on the 5' RACE reads. Of roughly 250,000 distinct CDR3 sequences in the sample, around 15% were seen once. The material sequenced was PBMCs or a T cell subset sorted from them (not recorded which). Source of these receptors: a man between 18 and 29 years old who had mild COVID-19 (a few samples of this study predate the infection). Cell type and time point are not known.

This clonotype came up many times. The rearrangement uses TRBV7-9 and TRBJ2-3; D remains unclear. Between the trimmed V and J ends, which lost 3 bases and 1 base, there was a span of 5 bases. The length of the CDR3 is 13 residues. Germline V gene data show CDR1 as SEHNR and CDR2 as FQNEAQ (reference sequence). In nucleotides, the CDR3 is TGTGCCAGCAGCTTCGAGGGCACAGATACGCAGTATTTT. It specifies CASSFEGTDTQYF.

In nucleotides, the CDR3 is TGTGCCAGCAGCCAAGGACTCCTGCAGTTCTTC. As protein: CASSQGLLQFF. This chain links TRBV3-1 with TRBJ2-1; D is ambiguous. Trimming took 1 base from V and 12 from J, leaving 7 bases between them. The CDR3 has 11 residues. The germline V gene encodes CDR1 LGHDT and CDR2 YNNKEL (reference sequence).

This clonotype has at least ten counts. This rearrangement joins TRBV12-3 or TRBV12-4 to TRBJ2-1; TRBD2 agrees at 8 bases. CDR3 size: 12 residues. J gave up 9 bases and V 5 bases, and 3 bases lay outside the gene matches. CDR3 DNA sequence: TGTGCCAGCAGTGGACTAGCATTTGAGCAGTTCTTC. As protein: CASSGLAFEQFF.

This clonotype was counted many times. V is TRBV3-1 and J is TRBJ2-1, with 8 bases lining up with TRBD2. This CDR3 spans 16 amino acids. The germline CDR1 and CDR2 sequences are LGHDT and YNNKEL (reference sequence). V shed 0 bases, J shed 8 bases, and the junction held 9 bases outside the gene matches. The CDR3 DNA reads TGTGCCAGCAGCCAAGAATCACGGGGGGGTGACGATGAGCAGTTCTTC. As protein: CASSQESRGGDDEQFF.

Only a few counts were recorded for this clonotype. The rearrangement joins TRBV9 to TRBJ1-1; D may be TRBD1 (6 bases). Trimming stripped 8 bases from V and 4 bases from J, with 15 bases between. The CDR3 has 13 amino acids. CDR1 is SGDLS and CDR2 is YYNGEE in the germline V gene. CDR3 in amino acids: CASSTGTRTEAFF. Written as DNA, the CDR3 is TGTGCCAGTAGCACAGGGACGCGCACTGAAGCTTTCTTT.

This clonotype has ten or more counts. The J gene is TRBJ1-6, the V gene TRBV7-8; D is uncertain. Trimming removed 5 bases at V and 0 bases at J, with 17 bases between. The CDR3 covers 18 residues. In germline, CDR1 is SGHVS, CDR2 FQNEAQ. The chain's CDR3 is CASSNPITESSYNSPLHF. In DNA, the CDR3 is TGTGCCAGCAGCAATCCCATTACCGAGAGCTCCTATAATTCACCCCTCCACTTT.

Only a few counts were recorded for this clonotype. The chain recombines TRBV6-5 with TRBJ2-1; no firm D call. Trimming pared 5 bases from V and 5 bases from J, leaving 10 bases between. CDR1 is MNHEY, CDR2 SVGAGI, per germline. The CDR3 consists of 13 residues. The DNA for the CDR3 is TGTGCCAGCAGTCATCCAGACCACAATGAGCAGTTCTTC. Translated: CASSHPDHNEQFF.